The following is a TCR beta chain sequence with its context. Its antigen remains unidentified. This sample was taken from a study of cytomegalovirus exposure and HLA in healthy donors. The study, taken as a whole, reports: There were a few CMV-associated chains whose specificity for CMV antigens was confirmed in vitro. First-cohort TCR clusters tended to co-occur in the 90 to 150 validation repertoires, a later analysis found.

Sequencing was performed with immunoSEQ multiplex PCR; in TCRdb, only in-frame clones are kept and a portion is missing. The sample records 150,000 to 250,000 clones, about 81% being singletons. Trimming shortened V by 1 base and J by 5 bases, and 15 bases separated the two germline ends. The CDR3 contains 16 residues. Per the germline V gene, CDR1 is PRHDT and CDR2 is FYEKMQ (reference sequence). The specimen was PBMCs. The sequence was collected from a woman in her twenties or thirties in good health and CMV-seronegative. The chain is built from TRBV13 and TRBJ2-1, with D perhaps matching TRBD2 (7 bases). The CDR3 sequence is CASSLEGGITHNEQFF. The CDR3 DNA reads TGTGCCAGCAGCTTAGAGGGGGGGATTACTCACAATGAGCAGTTCTTC.